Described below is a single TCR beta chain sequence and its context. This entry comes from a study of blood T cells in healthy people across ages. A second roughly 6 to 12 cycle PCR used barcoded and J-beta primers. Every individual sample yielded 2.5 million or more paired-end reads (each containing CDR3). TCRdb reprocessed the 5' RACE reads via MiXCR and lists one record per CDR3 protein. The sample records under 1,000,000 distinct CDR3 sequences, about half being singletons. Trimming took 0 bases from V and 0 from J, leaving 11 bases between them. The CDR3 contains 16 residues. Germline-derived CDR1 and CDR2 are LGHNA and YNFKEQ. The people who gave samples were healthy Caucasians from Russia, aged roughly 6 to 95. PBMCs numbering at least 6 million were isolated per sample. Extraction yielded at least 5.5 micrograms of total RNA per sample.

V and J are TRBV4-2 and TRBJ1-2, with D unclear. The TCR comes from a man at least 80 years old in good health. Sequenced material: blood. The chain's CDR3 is CASSQDGRASNYGYTF. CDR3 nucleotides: TGTGCCAGCAGCCAAGATGGGCGGGCCTCTAACTATGGCTACACCTTC.